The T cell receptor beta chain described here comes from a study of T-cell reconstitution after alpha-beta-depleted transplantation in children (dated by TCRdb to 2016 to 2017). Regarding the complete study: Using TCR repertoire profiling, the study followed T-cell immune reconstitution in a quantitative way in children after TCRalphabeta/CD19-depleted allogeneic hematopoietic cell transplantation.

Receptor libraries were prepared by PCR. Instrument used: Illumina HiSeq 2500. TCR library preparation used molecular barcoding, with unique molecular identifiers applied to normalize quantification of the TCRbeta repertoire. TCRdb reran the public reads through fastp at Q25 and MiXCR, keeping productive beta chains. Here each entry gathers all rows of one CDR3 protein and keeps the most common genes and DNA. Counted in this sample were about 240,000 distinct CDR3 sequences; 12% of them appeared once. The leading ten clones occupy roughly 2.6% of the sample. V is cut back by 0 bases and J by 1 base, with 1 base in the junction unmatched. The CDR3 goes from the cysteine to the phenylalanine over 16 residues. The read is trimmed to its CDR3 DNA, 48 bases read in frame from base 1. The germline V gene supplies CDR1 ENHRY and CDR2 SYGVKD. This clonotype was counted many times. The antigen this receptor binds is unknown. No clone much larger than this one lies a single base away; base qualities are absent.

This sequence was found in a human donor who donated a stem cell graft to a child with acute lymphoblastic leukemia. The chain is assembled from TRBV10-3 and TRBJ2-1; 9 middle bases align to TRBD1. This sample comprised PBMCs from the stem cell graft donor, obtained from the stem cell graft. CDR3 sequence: CAISESGTGSYNEQFF. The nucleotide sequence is TGTGCCATCAGTGAGTCAGGGACAGGGTCCTACAATGAGCAGTTCTTC.